The T cell receptor beta chain described here comes from a study of blood T cell repertoires in COVID-19. Study background: The United States, Italy and Spain were the sources of the acute and convalescent COVID-19 samples. In each case, the material was cDNA or gDNA derived from T cells, B-cell-depleted T cells, or PBMCs.

Study processing details: Using reference gene primer amplification, nucleated cell counts were estimated. Using immunoSEQ multiplex PCR, the repertoire was profiled, and TCRdb retains in-frame clones only, with some absent. V, J and clone size are taken as reported in that table, and D and trimming were inferred from the DNA itself. This table has around 130,000 clones, approximately 84% appearing once. This CDR3 is built from 15 residues. This chain links TRBV12-1 with TRBJ2-3; TRBD2, the table's D call, lacks a check against the DNA. TRBV12-1 is described as a pseudogene. What was sequenced was peripheral blood. The origin of this receptor is a man aged 60-69 years with acute or convalescent COVID-19. The DNA of the CDR3 is TGTGCCAGCAGCTTTGTAGATGCTCCCACAGATACGCAGTATTTT. Translating it yields CASSFVDAPTDTQYF.